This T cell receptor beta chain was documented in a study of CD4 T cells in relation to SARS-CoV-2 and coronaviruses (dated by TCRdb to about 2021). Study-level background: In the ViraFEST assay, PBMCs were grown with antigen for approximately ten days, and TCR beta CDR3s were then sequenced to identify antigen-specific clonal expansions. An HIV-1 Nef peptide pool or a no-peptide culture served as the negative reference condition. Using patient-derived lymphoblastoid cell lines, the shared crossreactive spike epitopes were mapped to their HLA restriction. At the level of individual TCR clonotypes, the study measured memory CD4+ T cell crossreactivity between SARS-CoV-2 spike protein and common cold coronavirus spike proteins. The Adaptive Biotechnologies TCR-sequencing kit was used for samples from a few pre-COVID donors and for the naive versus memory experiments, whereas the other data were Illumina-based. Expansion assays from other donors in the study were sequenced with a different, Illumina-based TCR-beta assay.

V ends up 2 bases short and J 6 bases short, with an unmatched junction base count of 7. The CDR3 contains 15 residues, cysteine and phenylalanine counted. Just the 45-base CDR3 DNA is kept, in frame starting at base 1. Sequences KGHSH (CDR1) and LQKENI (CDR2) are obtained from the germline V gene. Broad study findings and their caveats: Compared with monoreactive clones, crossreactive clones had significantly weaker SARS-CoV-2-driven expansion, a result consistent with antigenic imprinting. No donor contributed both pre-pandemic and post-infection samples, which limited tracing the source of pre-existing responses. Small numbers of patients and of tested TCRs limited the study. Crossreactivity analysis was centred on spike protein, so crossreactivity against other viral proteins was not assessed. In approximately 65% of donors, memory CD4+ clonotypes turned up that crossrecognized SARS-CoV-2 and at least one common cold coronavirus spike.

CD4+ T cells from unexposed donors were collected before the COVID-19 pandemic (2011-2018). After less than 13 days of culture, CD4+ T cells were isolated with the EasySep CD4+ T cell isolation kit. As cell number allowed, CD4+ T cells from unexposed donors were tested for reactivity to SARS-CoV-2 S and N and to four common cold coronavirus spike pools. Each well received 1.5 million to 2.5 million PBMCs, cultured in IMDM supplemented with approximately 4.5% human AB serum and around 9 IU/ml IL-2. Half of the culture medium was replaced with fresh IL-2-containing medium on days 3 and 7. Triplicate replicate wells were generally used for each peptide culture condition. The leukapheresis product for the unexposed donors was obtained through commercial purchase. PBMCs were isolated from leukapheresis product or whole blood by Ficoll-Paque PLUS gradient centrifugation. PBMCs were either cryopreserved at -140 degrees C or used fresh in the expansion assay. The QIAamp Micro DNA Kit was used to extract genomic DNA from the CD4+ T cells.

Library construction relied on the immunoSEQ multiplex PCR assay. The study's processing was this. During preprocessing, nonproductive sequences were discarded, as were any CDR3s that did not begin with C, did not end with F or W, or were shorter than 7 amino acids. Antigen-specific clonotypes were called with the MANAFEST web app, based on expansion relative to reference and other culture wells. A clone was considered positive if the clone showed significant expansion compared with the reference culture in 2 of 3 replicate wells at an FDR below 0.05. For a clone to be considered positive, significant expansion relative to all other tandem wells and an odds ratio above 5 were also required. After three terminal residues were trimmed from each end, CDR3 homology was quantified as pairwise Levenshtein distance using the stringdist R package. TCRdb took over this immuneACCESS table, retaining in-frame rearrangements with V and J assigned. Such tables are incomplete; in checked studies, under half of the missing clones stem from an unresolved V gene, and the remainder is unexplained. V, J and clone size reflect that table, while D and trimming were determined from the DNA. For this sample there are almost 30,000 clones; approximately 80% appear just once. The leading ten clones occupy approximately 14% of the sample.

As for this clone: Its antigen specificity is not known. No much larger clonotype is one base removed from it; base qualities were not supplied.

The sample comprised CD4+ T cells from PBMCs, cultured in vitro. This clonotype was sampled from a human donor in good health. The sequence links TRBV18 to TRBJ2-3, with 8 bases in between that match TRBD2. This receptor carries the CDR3 CASSPAGGISDTQYF. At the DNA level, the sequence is TGTGCCAGCTCACCAGCGGGGGGCATCTCGGATACGCAGTATTTT.